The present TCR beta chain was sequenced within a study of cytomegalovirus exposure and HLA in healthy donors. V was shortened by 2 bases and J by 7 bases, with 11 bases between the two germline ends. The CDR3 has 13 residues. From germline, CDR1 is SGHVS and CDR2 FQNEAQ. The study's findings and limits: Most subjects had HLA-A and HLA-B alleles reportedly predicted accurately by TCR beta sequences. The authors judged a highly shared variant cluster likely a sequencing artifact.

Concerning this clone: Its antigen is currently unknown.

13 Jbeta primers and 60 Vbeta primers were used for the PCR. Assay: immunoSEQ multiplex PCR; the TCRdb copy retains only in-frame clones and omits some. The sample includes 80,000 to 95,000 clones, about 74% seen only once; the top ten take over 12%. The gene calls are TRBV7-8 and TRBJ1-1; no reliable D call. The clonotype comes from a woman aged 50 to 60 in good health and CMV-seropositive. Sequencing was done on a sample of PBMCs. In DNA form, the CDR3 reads TGTGCCAGCAGCTTACGACGGGAGGGTGAAGCTTTCTTT. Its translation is CASSLRREGEAFF.